A selection of T cell receptor beta chains follows, all from one sample in a study of T cell responses to AZD1222 COVID-19 vaccine. Assay: immunoSEQ multiplex PCR; the TCRdb copy retains only in-frame clones and omits some. The sample lists about 110,000 clones, 90% to 95% occurring once. This specimen was peripheral blood, taken on day 0 of AZD1222 vaccination. Every receptor here comes from an adult in good health. The conserved cysteine and the conserved F or W are not part of the CDR3 here.

V	J	CDR3
TRBV11-3	TRBJ2-5	ASSSGPAQETQY
TRBV6-4	TRBJ1-6	ASSESGNSPLH
TRBV4-2	TRBJ1-2	ASSQVDRDYDYGYT
TRBV10-2	TRBJ1-6	ASSESNSPLH
TRBV19	TRBJ1-3	ATEQTGVPGNTIY
TRBV6-5	TRBJ1-5	ASSPQGANQPQH
TRBV7-9	TRBJ1-5	ASSPNQVGGFLLNQPQH
TRBV7-2	TRBJ2-2	ASSSDSPRNTGELF
TRBV5-1	TRBJ2-7	ASSLDRGPYEQY
TRBV30	TRBJ2-4	AWRRDLGVKNIQY
TRBV7-9	TRBJ2-7	ASSLGLGTGPYEQY
TRBV7-8	TRBJ2-7	ASSLGTAYEQY
TRBV20-1	TRBJ2-3	SASSSGGGTDTQY
TRBV27	TRBJ2-7	ASSPPTGTIPYEQY
TRBV7-9	TRBJ1-5	ASSPVGLGQPQH
TRBV5-6	TRBJ1-1	ASSSKLASAWQGAEAF
TRBV10-3	TRBJ1-5	AISGSLGSNQPQH
TRBV6-5	TRBJ1-2	ASSYSMTGGSYGYT
TRBV12-3/TRBV12-4	TRBJ1-2	ASTQVWYGYT
TRBV12-5	TRBJ1-5	ASGTGDQPQH
TRBV9	TRBJ2-2	AASRAPNFGELF
TRBV4-2	TRBJ1-1	ASSQVRGVMNTEAF
TRBV6-2/TRBV6-3	TRBJ1-1	ASSPAAPGAGEVEAF
TRBV5-1	TRBJ1-1	ASSFRGEGTEAF
TRBV15	TRBJ2-3	ATSRDLGDTQY
TRBV10-3	TRBJ1-6	AISESLAGPTNNSPLH
TRBV21-1	TRBJ1-2	ARPGAFYWGYT
TRBV5-1	TRBJ1-1	ASSLGQASNFAEAF
TRBV7-2	TRBJ1-3	ASSAGQPASGNTIY